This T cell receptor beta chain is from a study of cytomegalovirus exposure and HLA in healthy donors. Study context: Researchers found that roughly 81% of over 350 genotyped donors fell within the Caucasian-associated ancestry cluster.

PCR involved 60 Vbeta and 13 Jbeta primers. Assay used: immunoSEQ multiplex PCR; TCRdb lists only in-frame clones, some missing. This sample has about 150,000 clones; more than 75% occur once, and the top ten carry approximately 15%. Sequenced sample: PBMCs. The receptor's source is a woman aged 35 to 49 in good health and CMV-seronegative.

The CDR3 region has the DNA TGTGCCAGTAGTCAACGTCGACTAGCCAGCTTCCCAGATACGCAGTATTTT. The encoded protein is CASSQRRLASFPDTQYF. J is TRBJ2-3 and V is TRBV19; 7 bases match TRBD2. Germline CDR1 LNHDA, CDR2 SQIVND (reference sequence). This CDR3 is built from 17 residues. Losses at the gene ends were 5 bases for V and 4 bases for J; bases not matched to a gene: 15.